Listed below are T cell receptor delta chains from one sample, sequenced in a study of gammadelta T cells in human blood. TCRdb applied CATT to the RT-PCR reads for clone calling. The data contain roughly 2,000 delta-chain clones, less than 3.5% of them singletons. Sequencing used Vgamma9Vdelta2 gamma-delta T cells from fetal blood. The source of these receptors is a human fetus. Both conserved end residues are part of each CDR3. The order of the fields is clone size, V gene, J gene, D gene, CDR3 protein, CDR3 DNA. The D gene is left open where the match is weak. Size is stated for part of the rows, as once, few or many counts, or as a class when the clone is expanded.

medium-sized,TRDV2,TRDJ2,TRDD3,CACDTAGGYPLTAQLFF,TGTGCCTGTGACACCGCTGGGGGATACCCTTTGACAGCACAACTCTTCTTT
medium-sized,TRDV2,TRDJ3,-,CACDTVGASWDTRQMFF,TGTGCCTGTGACACCGTGGGGGCCTCCTGGGACACCCGACAGATGTTTTTC
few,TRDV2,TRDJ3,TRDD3,CACDPTGGYAFPSSWDTRQMFF,TGTGCCTGTGACCCAACTGGGGGATACGCATTTCCTAGCTCCTGGGACACCCGACAGATGTTTTTC
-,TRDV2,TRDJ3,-,CACDTVGGPSWDTRQMFF,TGTGCCTGTGACACCGTTGGGGGCCCTTCCTGGGACACCCGACAGATGTTTTTC
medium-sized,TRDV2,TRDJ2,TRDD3,CACDTLLGDTAQLFF,TGTGCCTGTGACACCTTACTGGGGGATACAGCACAACTCTTCTTT
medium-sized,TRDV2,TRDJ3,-,CACDSPLGSWDTRQMFF,TGTGCCTGTGACTCCCCACTGGGCTCCTGGGACACCCGACAGATGTTTTTC
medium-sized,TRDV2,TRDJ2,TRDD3,CACDTVGDTAQLFF,TGTGCCTGTGACACGGTGGGGGATACAGCACAACTCTTCTTT
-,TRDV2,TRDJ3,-,CACDGWGFSWDTRQMFF,TGTGCCTGTGACGGCTGGGGTTTCTCCTGGGACACCCGACAGATGTTTTTC
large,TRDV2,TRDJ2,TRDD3,CACDTVGDTAQLFF,TGTGCCTGTGACACCGTGGGGGATACAGCACAACTCTTCTTT
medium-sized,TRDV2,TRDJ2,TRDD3,CACDKMGDILTAQLFF,TGTGCCTGTGACAAAATGGGGGATATTTTGACAGCACAACTCTTCTTT
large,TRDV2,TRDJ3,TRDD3,CACDTVLGDSSWDTRQMFF,TGTGCCTGTGACACCGTACTGGGGGATAGCTCCTGGGACACCCGACAGATGTTTTTC
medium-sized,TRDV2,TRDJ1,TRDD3,CACDTGGYKLIF,TGTGCCTGTGACACTGGGGGATATAAACTCATCTTT
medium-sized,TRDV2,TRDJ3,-,CACDEAWGLSWDTRQMFF,TGTGCCTGTGACGAGGCCTGGGGTCTCTCCTGGGACACCCGACAGATGTTTTTC
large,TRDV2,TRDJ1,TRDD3,CACDGIRRTDKLIF,TGTGCCTGTGACGGGATACGCAGAACCGATAAACTCATCTTT
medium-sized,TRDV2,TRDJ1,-,CACDTLGITDKLIF,TGTGCCTGTGACACCCTGGGGATCACCGATAAACTCATCTTT
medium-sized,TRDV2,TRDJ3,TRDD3,CACDTNYWGIRNRDTRQMFF,TGTGCCTGTGACACCAATTACTGGGGGATACGCAACCGGGACACCCGACAGATGTTTTTC
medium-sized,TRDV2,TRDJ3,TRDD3,CACDKVLGDSSWDTRQMFF,TGTGCCTGTGACAAAGTACTGGGGGATAGCTCCTGGGACACCCGACAGATGTTTTTC
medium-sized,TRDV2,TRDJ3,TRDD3,CACDTGGYATWDTRQMFF,TGTGCCTGTGACACTGGGGGATACGCGACCTGGGACACCCGACAGATGTTTTTC
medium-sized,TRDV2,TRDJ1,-,CACDTLGYTDKLIF,TGTGCCTGTGACACCTTGGGGTACACCGATAAACTCATCTTT
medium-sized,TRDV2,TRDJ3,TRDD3,CACDILGDTFWDTRQMFF,TGTGCCTGTGACATACTGGGGGATACGTTCTGGGACACCCGACAGATGTTTTTC
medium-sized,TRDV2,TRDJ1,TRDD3,CACDYWGYTDKLIF,TGTGCCTGTGACTACTGGGGGTACACCGATAAACTCATCTTT
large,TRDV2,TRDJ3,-,CACDTAGSSWDTRQMFF,TGTGCCTGTGACACCGCTGGGAGCTCCTGGGACACCCGACAGATGTTTTTC
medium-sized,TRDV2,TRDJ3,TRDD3,CACDTVVGDTPSSWDTRQMFF,TGTGCCTGTGACACCGTGGTGGGGGATACGCCGAGCTCCTGGGACACCCGACAGATGTTTTTC
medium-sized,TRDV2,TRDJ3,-,CACDVLVPSSWDTRQMFF,TGTGCCTGTGACGTACTGGTCCCGAGCTCCTGGGACACCCGACAGATGTTTTTC
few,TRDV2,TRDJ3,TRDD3,CACDPLWGNPSSWDTRQMFF,TGTGCCTGTGACCCCCTCTGGGGGAACCCTAGCTCCTGGGACACCCGACAGATGTTTTTC
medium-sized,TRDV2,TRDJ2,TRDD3,CACDYWGTLTAQLFF,TGTGCCTGTGATTACTGGGGGACTTTGACAGCACAACTCTTCTTT
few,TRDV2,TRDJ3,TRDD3,CACDTYWGSSSWDTRQMFF,TGTGCCTGTGACACGTACTGGGGGTCAAGCTCCTGGGACACCCGACAGATGTTTTTC
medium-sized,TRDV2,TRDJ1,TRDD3,CACDTGIRTDKLIF,TGTGCCTGTGACACCGGGATACGCACCGATAAACTCATCTTT
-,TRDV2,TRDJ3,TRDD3,CACDTWDTAWDTRQMFF,TGTGCCTGTGACACCTGGGATACAGCCTGGGACACCCGACAGATGTTTTTC
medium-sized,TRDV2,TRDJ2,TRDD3,CACDTVGGYRTAQLFF,TGTGCCTGTGACACCGTTGGGGGATACAGGACAGCACAACTCTTCTTT
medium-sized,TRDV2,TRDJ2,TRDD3,CACDSLGFALTAQLFF,TGTGCCTGTGATTCACTGGGGTTCGCTTTGACAGCACAACTCTTCTTT
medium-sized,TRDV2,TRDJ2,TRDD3,CACDRLLGDTQQTAQLFF,TGTGCCTGTGACCGCCTACTGGGGGATACGCAACAGACAGCACAACTCTTCTTT
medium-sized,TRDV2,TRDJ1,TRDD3,CACDTGMGDKHTDKLIF,TGTGCCTGTGACACCGGGATGGGGGATAAGCATACCGATAAACTCATCTTT
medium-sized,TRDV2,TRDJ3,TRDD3,CACDLLGDWGSWDTRQMFF,TGTGCCTGTGATCTACTGGGGGATTGGGGCTCCTGGGACACCCGACAGATGTTTTTC
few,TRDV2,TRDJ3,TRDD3,CACDIVEGGYGSWDTRQMFF,TGTGCCTGTGACATCGTAGAGGGGGGATACGGCTCCTGGGACACCCGACAGATGTTTTTC
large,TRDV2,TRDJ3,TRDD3,CACDNTGGYSWDTRQMFF,TGTGCCTGTGACAATACTGGGGGATACTCCTGGGACACCCGACAGATGTTTTTC
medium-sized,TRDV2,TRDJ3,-,CACDHVSWDTRQMFF,TGTGCCTGTGATCACGTCTCCTGGGACACCCGACAGATGTTTTTC
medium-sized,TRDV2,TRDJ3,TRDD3,CACDTYWGSSWDTRQMFF,TGTGCCTGTGACACGTACTGGGGGAGCTCCTGGGACACCCGACAGATGTTTTTC
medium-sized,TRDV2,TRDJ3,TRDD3,CACDTLGDSSWDTRQMFF,TGTGCCTGTGACACACTGGGGGACAGCTCCTGGGACACCCGACAGATGTTTTTC
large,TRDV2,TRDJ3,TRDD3,CACDTVLGDTSSWDTRQMFF,TGTGCCTGTGACACCGTACTGGGGGATACGAGCTCCTGGGACACCCGACAGATGTTTTTC
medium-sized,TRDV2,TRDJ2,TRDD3,CACDTLGDLTAQLFF,TGTGCCTGTGACACTTTGGGGGATTTGACAGCACAACTCTTCTTT
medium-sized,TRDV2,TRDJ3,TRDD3,CACDTWGISWDTRQMFF,TGTGCCTGTGACACCTGGGGGATTTCCTGGGACACCCGACAGATGTTTTTC
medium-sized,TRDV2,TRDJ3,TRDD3,CACDALGDTGSWDTRQMFF,TGTGCCTGTGACGCCCTGGGGGATACGGGCTCCTGGGACACCCGACAGATGTTTTTC
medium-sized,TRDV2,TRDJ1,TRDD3,CACDTGDKGTDKLIF,TGTGCCTGTGACACCGGGGATAAGGGCACCGATAAACTCATCTTT
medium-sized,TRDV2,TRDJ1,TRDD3,CACDSLGDTDKLIF,TGTGCCTGTGACTCACTGGGGGACACCGATAAACTCATCTTT